The 8 T cell receptor beta chains in this list originate from one sample, sequenced in a study of CD8+ T cells in alopecia areata. Extracted from the samples, RNA was reverse transcribed into cDNA to serve as the sequencing template. The repertoire was sequenced with immunoSEQ multiplex PCR; TCRdb's copy has only in-frame clones and lacks some. The data hold 90,000 to 120,000 clones, with roughly 89% observed a single time. Specified treatment: oral pan-JAK inhibitor, 5-10 mg twice daily. The source material was CD8+ T cells sorted from blood, sampled at week 24, from a patient treated with tofacitinib. The receptors stem from a human donor with alopecia areata.

The chain is built from TRBV6-6 and TRBJ1-2; D is ambiguous. Germline-derived CDR1 and CDR2 are MNHNY and SVGAGI (reference sequence). The CDR3 spans 16 residues. V was clipped by 5 bases and J by 2 bases, with 18 bases between them. CDR3 loop: CASSPSYPEGNYGYTF. The CDR3 region has the DNA TGTGCCAGCAGTCCATCGTACCCGGAGGGAAACTATGGCTACACCTTC.

This clone has just one count. V and J are TRBV29-1 and TRBJ2-2; TRBD2 is a possible D gene (6 bases). Trimming pared 7 bases from V and 0 bases from J, leaving 9 bases between. Germline CDR1 is SQVTM and CDR2 is ANQGSEA. The CDR3 totals 13 residues. The CDR3 sequence is CSGRGANTGELFF. The CDR3 nucleotides are TGCAGCGGCCGCGGGGCGAACACCGGGGAGCTGTTTTTT.

The CDR3: CASSFSGAQETQYF. CDR3 nucleotides: TGTGCCAGCAGTTTCTCCGGGGCACAAGAGACCCAGTACTTC. The rearrangement links TRBV27 to TRBJ2-5; D is possibly TRBD1 or TRBD2 (5 bases each). Germline V lookup: CDR1 MNHEY, CDR2 SMNVEV (reference sequence). Trimming stripped 3 bases from V and 2 bases from J, with 10 bases between. This CDR3 contains 14 residues.

The chain has TRBV4-3 and TRBJ2-5, with 10 bases lining up with TRBD1. This CDR3 has 16 amino acids. Germline assignment: CDR1 LGHNA and CDR2 YSLEER. V gave up 1 base and J gave up 1 base; unmatched junction bases: 3. This CDR3 reads CASSQARTGGQETQYF. In DNA, the CDR3 is TGCGCCAGCAGCCAAGCCAGGACAGGGGGCCAAGAGACCCAGTACTTC.

CDR3 in DNA: TGCGCCAGCAGTGATGCGGCGGGGTCCTACGAGCAGTACTTC. As protein: CASSDAAGSYEQYF. The chain is built from TRBV10-1 and TRBJ2-7, with D possibly being TRBD2 (6 bases). The V gene's germline CDR1 is WNHNN and CDR2 SYGVQD (reference sequence). V dropped 3 bases and J dropped 1 base, with 10 bases sitting between them. This CDR3 has 14 amino acids.

The chain couples TRBV4-3 to TRBJ2-2, with TRBD2 as a possible D gene (5 bases). The V end was cut by 6 bases, the J end by 3 bases, with 11 bases between. The CDR3 extends over 14 amino acids. CDR1 LGHNA and CDR2 YSLEER come from the germline V gene. Here the CDR3 DNA reads TGCGCCAGCAGGGAACGGGGAGACACCGGGGAGCTGTTTTTT. It specifies CASRERGDTGELFF.

The genes are TRBV7-9 and TRBJ1-1; D unclear. Per the germline V gene, CDR1 is SEHNR and CDR2 is FQNEAQ (reference sequence). V dropped 3 bases and J dropped 4 bases, with 9 bases sitting between them. This CDR3 comprises 13 residues. CDR3 protein: CASSFSGSTEAFF. The CDR3 DNA is TGTGCCAGCAGCTTCAGTGGGAGCACTGAAGCTTTCTTT.

The CDR3 region is CSVAIPGQVYEQYF. CDR3 DNA: TGCAGCGTTGCTATCCCGGGACAGGTCTACGAGCAGTACTTC. The chain is built from TRBV29-1 and TRBJ2-7, with 8 bases fitting TRBD1. Germline assignment: CDR1 SQVTM and CDR2 ANQGSEA. This CDR3 comprises 14 residues. J lost 3 bases, V lost 4 bases, and 8 bases had no gene match.